The 18 T cell receptor beta chains listed next were all sequenced from one sample in a study of blood T cell repertoires in COVID-19 (dated by TCRdb to the early 2020s). Library method: the immunoSEQ multiplex PCR assay. As stored in TCRdb, this immuneACCESS dataset retains in-frame rearrangements with V and J assigned. A fraction of the clones does not appear; measured against another copy, unresolved V genes explain less than half of the discrepancy, and the remainder lacks a known reason. The sample table holds about 500,000 clones, of which roughly nine tenths were seen once. Roughly 0.84% of the sample is taken by the ten largest. The sequenced sample consisted of peripheral blood. These receptors came from a man in his late teens or twenties with COVID-19, enrolled during active disease.

The chain employs TRBV30 and TRBJ1-1; 8 positions agree with TRBD1. Germline V gene sequence: CDR1 GTSNPN, CDR2 SVGIG (reference sequence). Trimming removed 4 bases from V and 3 bases from J; junction bases left unmatched: 7. The CDR3 loop spans 14 amino acids. Written as DNA, the CDR3 is TGTGCCTGGACCGCCGGACAGGGATACACTGAAGCTTTCTTT. This sequence encodes CAWTAGQGYTEAFF.

Comment on this clone: Relative to the germline gene, one junction end is altered; a read error may explain this. The chain is built from TRBV20-1 and TRBJ2-1; D gene unclear. The CDR3 is 10 amino acids. Germline-derived CDR1 and CDR2 are DFQATT and SNEGSKA (reference sequence). Written as DNA, the CDR3 is TGCAGTGCTACTACGACTTGGCCCGTCTTC. Protein: CSATTTWPVF.

The genes are TRBV9 and TRBJ2-2; D is uncertain. V was pared by 2 bases and J by 5 bases, with 7 bases between. This CDR3 contains 13 residues. Germline V gives CDR1 SGDLS, CDR2 YYNGEE. As DNA, the CDR3 is TGTGCCAGCAGCGTTCCTAAGACCGGGGAGCTGTTTTTT. It yields the protein CASSVPKTGELFF. The variable domain in full, with the rest retrieved from reference TRBV9 and TRBJ2-2, is DSGVTQTPKHLITATGQRVTLRCSPRSGDLSVYWYQQSLDQGLQFLIQYYNGEERAKGNILERFSAQQFPDLHSELNLSSLELGDSALYFCASSVPKTGELFFGEGSRLTVL.

The chain is built from TRBV11-2 and TRBJ2-5, with no clear D. Germline V gives CDR1 SGHAT, CDR2 FQNNGV. V dropped 3 bases and J dropped 5 bases, with 7 bases sitting between them. This CDR3 has 12 amino acids. In DNA form, the CDR3 reads TGTGCCAGCAGCTTTGAACAGGAGACCCAGTACTTC. Its translation: CASSFEQETQYF.

This chain joins TRBV18 and TRBJ1-1; unclear D gene. Germline lookup yields CDR1 KGHSH and CDR2 LQKENI. This CDR3 comprises 14 residues. The ends were cut back, 2 bases at V and 4 bases at J, with 11 bases in the middle. The CDR3 here is CASSPGLRLTEAFF. In nucleotides, the CDR3 is TGTGCCAGCTCACCAGGACTCCGGCTCACTGAAGCTTTCTTT. The entire variable domain, with the rest obtained from reference TRBV18 and TRBJ1-1, is as follows: NAGVMQNPRHLVRRRGQEARLRCSPMKGHSHVYWYRQLPEEGLKFMVYLQKENIIDESGMPKERFSAEFPKEGPSILRIQQVVRGDSAAYFCASSPGLRLTEAFFGQGTRLTVV.

This clone was seen ten or more times. This chain uses TRBV5-6 with TRBJ1-1; 9 bases are a match to TRBD1. This CDR3 has 15 amino acids. Germline lookup yields CDR1 SGHDT and CDR2 YYEEEE. Trimming removed 4 bases from V and 1 base from J; junction bases left unmatched: 5. The CDR3 DNA reads TGTGCCAGCAGCCTAGGGACAGGGTCGAACACTGAAGCTTTCTTT. As protein: CASSLGTGSNTEAFF.

The chain has TRBV7-8 and TRBJ1-1; no definite D call. V gave up 1 base and J gave up 5 bases, with 11 bases separating them. The CDR3 is made up of 14 amino acids. Per germline, CDR1 SGHVS and CDR2 FQNEAQ. The CDR3 region has the DNA TGTGCCAGCAGCTTAGTGGAGTCAAGGACTGAAGCTTTCTTT. Its translation is CASSLVESRTEAFF.

This clone has just one count. This chain joins TRBV12-3 or TRBV12-4 and TRBJ1-1; 7 nucleotides align to TRBD1. V shed 5 bases, J shed 6 bases, and the junction held 6 bases outside the gene matches. This CDR3 is 13 amino acids long. The CDR3 coding sequence is TGTGCCAGCAGTCGACAGGGCCAGGCTGAAGCTTTCTTT. Residues: CASSRQGQAEAFF.

CDR3 sequence: CASSLFSGRRTGELFF. CDR3 sequence (DNA): TGTGCCAGCAGCCTCTTCAGCGGGAGGCGGACCGGGGAGCTGTTTTTT. The gene calls are TRBV5-8 and TRBJ2-2; 9 bases map to TRBD2. This CDR3 has 16 residues. Trimming took 4 bases from V and 5 from J; bases not matched to a gene: 9. Germline assignment: CDR1 SGHTS and CDR2 YDEGEE.

The rearrangement uses TRBV15 and TRBJ2-3; TRBD1 is a possible D gene (6 bases). From germline, CDR1 is LNHNV and CDR2 YYDKDF (reference sequence). Trimming removed 4 bases from V and 2 bases from J, with 13 bases in between. The CDR3 consists of 15 residues. CDR3 protein: CATSTRWGHTDTQYF. The CDR3, as DNA: TGTGCCACCAGCACTCGTTGGGGGCACACAGATACGCAGTATTTT.

The chain is built from TRBV27 and TRBJ2-5, with TRBD2 as a possible D gene (8 bases). The CDR3 runs to 15 residues. V lost 5 bases and J 7 bases, leaving 20 bases between the germline ends. Germline CDR1 MNHEY, CDR2 SMNVEV (reference sequence). Written as DNA, the CDR3 is TGTGCCAGCAGTCTTACGGGACAGAGCGGGAGGACCCAGTACTTC. It codes for CASSLTGQSGRTQYF.

This clone was seen only once. V is TRBV11-2 and J is TRBJ2-7, with D tentatively TRBD2 (6 bases). Germline V gene sequence: CDR1 SGHAT, CDR2 FQNNGV. V was clipped by 6 bases and J by 3 bases, with 12 bases between them. This CDR3 has 13 residues. The CDR3 region has the DNA TGTGCCAGCAGTGGCGGGATGTACTACGAGCAGTACTTC. Its translation is CASSGGMYYEQYF.

The chain is built from TRBV11-2 and TRBJ2-5; D might be TRBD2 (7 bases). In germline, CDR1 is SGHAT, CDR2 FQNNGV. V was clipped by 5 bases and J by 5 bases, with 12 bases between them. The CDR3 loop spans 13 amino acids. This CDR3 is CASSEQGGETQYF. The CDR3 DNA reads TGTGCCAGCAGCGAACAGGGAGGGGAGACCCAGTACTTC.

The J gene is TRBJ2-5, the V gene TRBV19; no clear D. CDR3 size: 12 residues. Germline assignment: CDR1 LNHDA and CDR2 SQIVND (reference sequence). Trimming left V 2 bases short and J 4 bases short, with 5 bases between. This CDR3 reads CASSISRETQYF. For the CDR3, the DNA is TGTGCCAGTAGTATATCGCGAGAGACCCAGTACTTC.

This chain links TRBV24-1 with TRBJ2-3; 9 bases map to TRBD2. Germline-derived CDR1 and CDR2 are KGHDR and SFDVKD. The CDR3 is made up of 15 amino acids. V was clipped by 7 bases and J by 2 bases; unmatched bases: 6. The CDR3 DNA is TGTGCCACCAGACATAGCGGGAGTAACACAGATACGCAGTATTTT. It yields the protein CATRHSGSNTDTQYF.

This chain joins TRBV11-2 and TRBJ2-3, with TRBD2 as a possible D gene (7 bases). Germline CDR1 SGHAT, CDR2 FQNNGV. Trimming removed 7 bases from V and 0 bases from J, with 11 bases in between. CDR3 length equals 14 residues. This CDR3 is CASKGGPSTDTQYF. CDR3 sequence (DNA): TGTGCCAGCAAGGGGGGGCCTAGCACAGATACGCAGTATTTT.

This clone has just one count. The chain carries TRBV11-2 and TRBJ2-1; no clear D. V lost 4 bases and J lost 8, with 15 bases in between. CDR3 length equals 14 residues. Germline V lookup: CDR1 SGHAT, CDR2 FQNNGV. The CDR3 sequence is CASSSSKAGDEQFF. Written as DNA, the CDR3 is TGTGCCAGCAGCTCTAGTAAGGCTGGTGATGAGCAGTTCTTC.

V usage is TRBV5-8 and J usage is TRBJ2-7, with 15 nucleotides matching TRBD2. CDR3 length: 17 residues. Germline V CDR1 and CDR2: SGHTS, YDEGEE. With 4 bases clipped from V and 4 bases from J, the junction kept 9 bases outside the gene matches. For the CDR3, the DNA is TGTGCCAGCAGCCAGGGACTAGCGGGAGGCACGATTTACGAGCAGTACTTC. Protein sequence: CASSQGLAGGTIYEQYF.